These 24 T cell receptor beta chains were sequenced from one sample in a study of Ad26.COV2.S vaccination and SARS-CoV-2 variants. Assay: immunoSEQ multiplex PCR; the TCRdb copy retains only in-frame clones and omits some. The repertoire includes nearly 95,000 clones, 82% of them detected once, and 15% to 20% sits in the top ten. The material was peripheral blood, obtained after recovery from COVID-19. These receptors were taken from a human donor who had recovered from COVID-19.

The chain employs TRBV5-6 and TRBJ2-2, with a tentative D call TRBD1 (6 bases). CDR1 and CDR2 from the germline V gene are SGHDT and YYEEEE. Trimming took off 3 bases at V and 2 bases at J, with 11 bases between the two ends. The CDR3 is made up of 15 amino acids. The CDR3 spells CASSWRTANTGELFF. The CDR3 nucleotides are TGTGCCAGCAGCTGGAGGACAGCCAACACCGGGGAGCTGTTTTTT.

Only a few counts were recorded for this clone. CDR3 sequence reads: CASSIDYRGDTQYF. DNA for the CDR3: TGTGCCAGTAGTATAGACTACAGGGGGGATACGCAGTATTTT. This chain uses TRBV19 with TRBJ2-3, with 8 bases aligning to TRBD1. The V gene end was trimmed by 0 bases and the J gene end by 6 bases; junction bases not matched to a gene: 2. This CDR3 region has 14 residues. CDR1 is LNHDA and CDR2 is SQIVND in the germline V gene (reference sequence).

V is TRBV13 and J is TRBJ1-4, with D possibly matching TRBD1 (6 bases). CDR1 is PRHDT, CDR2 FYEKMQ, per germline (reference sequence). V was cut by 3 bases and J by 7 bases, with 15 bases left in between. CDR3 length: 15 residues. The CDR3 sequence is CASSLTPGAGEKLFF. CDR3 DNA: TGTGCCAGCAGCTTGACCCCAGGGGCGGGTGAAAAACTGTTTTTT.

The chain is built from TRBV10-3 and TRBJ2-7; the D call may be TRBD1 or TRBD2 (5 bases each). Looked up from germline, CDR1 is ENHRY and CDR2 is SYGVKD. V lost 9 bases to trimming and J lost 2 bases, with 14 bases between them. The CDR3 extends over 13 amino acids. This CDR3 is CAILRDPTYEQYF. DNA for the CDR3: TGTGCCATTCTAAGGGACCCCACCTACGAGCAGTACTTC.

This chain uses TRBV28 with TRBJ1-2; D perhaps matches TRBD1 (5 bases). The CDR3 has 11 residues. Deletions cut 10 bases from V and 7 bases from J, with 13 bases between. Germline V gene lookup returns CDR1 MDHEN and CDR2 SYDVKM. The CDR3 loop is CATGGLGGYTF. CDR3 nucleotides: TGTGCCACCGGGGGGTTGGGTGGCTACACCTTC.

The chain joins TRBV7-9 to TRBJ1-1, with 7 bases that match TRBD1. The V gene's germline CDR1 is SEHNR and CDR2 FQNEAQ (reference sequence). CDR3 length: 15 amino acids. Trimming at V came to 7 bases and at J to 0 bases, leaving 8 bases not matched to a gene. CDR3 amino acids: CASTLGGLMNTEAFF. The CDR3 coding sequence is TGTGCCAGCACCCTAGGGGGCTTAATGAACACTGAAGCTTTCTTT. Full variable domain (missing parts from reference TRBV7-9 and TRBJ1-1): DTGVSQNPRHKITKRGQNVTFRCDPISEHNRLYWYRQTLGQGPEFLTYFQNEAQLEKSRLLSDRFSAERPKGSFSTLEIQRTEQGDSAMYLCASTLGGLMNTEAFFGQGTRLTVV.

This chain connects TRBV5-4 to TRBJ2-1; 8 nucleotides agree with TRBD2. Germline CDR1 is SGHNT and CDR2 is YYREEE (reference sequence). V was clipped by 0 bases and J by 6 bases; unmatched bases: 2. The CDR3 length is 14 residues. The CDR3 here is CASSLELAVNEQFF. CDR3 DNA sequence: TGTGCCAGCAGCTTGGAACTAGCGGTCAATGAGCAGTTCTTC.

The CDR3 DNA reads TGTGCCAGCAGCTTCACAACCGGGGCCAACGTCCTGACTTTC. The encoded protein is CASSFTTGANVLTF. The V call is TRBV7-2, the J call TRBJ2-6; D gene unclear. Germline loops: CDR1 SGHTA, CDR2 FQGNSA. The V gene lost 3 bases and the J gene lost 4 bases, with 7 bases spanning the gap. CDR3 size: 14 residues.

This chain joins TRBV7-9 and TRBJ2-1; 10 bases line up with TRBD2. CDR3 length equals 15 residues. The germline CDR1 and CDR2 sequences are SEHNR and FQNEAQ (reference sequence). The junction had 4 bases not matched to a gene; V was cut back by 2 bases and J by 6 bases. The CDR3 DNA sequence: TGTGCCAGCAGCTTAAAGCGGGAGGGGATCAATGAGCAGTTCTTC. This translates into CASSLKREGINEQFF.

V is TRBV4-1 and J is TRBJ2-7; 9 bases align to TRBD2. Germline V gives CDR1 MGHRA, CDR2 YSYEKL. This CDR3 comprises 16 residues. Trimming removed 4 bases from V and 1 base from J; junction bases left unmatched: 8. CDR3 DNA: TGCGCCAGCAGCCCGACGCTAGCGGGAAGGTCCTACGAGCAGTACTTC. Translating gives CASSPTLAGRSYEQYF.

The chain couples TRBV4-3 to TRBJ1-1; tentatively, D is TRBD1 (6 bases). Deletions cut 4 bases from V and 7 bases from J, with 22 bases between. The germline V gene encodes CDR1 LGHNA and CDR2 YSLEER. CDR3 size: 16 residues. CDR3 sequence (DNA): TGCGCCAGCAGCCTTAATCTCAAGGGGGAAAGGGGTGAAGCTTTCTTT. Translation gives CASSLNLKGERGEAFF.

The chain is built from TRBV5-6 and TRBJ2-1, with 8 bases identical to TRBD1. CDR1 SGHDT and CDR2 YYEEEE come from the germline V gene. V lost 2 bases, J lost 8 bases, and 6 bases stayed unmatched. There are 14 residues in the CDR3. The CDR3: CASSFFRGQDEQFF. The CDR3 region has the DNA TGTGCCAGCAGCTTTTTCAGGGGGCAGGATGAGCAGTTCTTC.

V and J are TRBV5-5 and TRBJ2-5; D unresolved. The V gene lost 1 base and the J gene lost 0 bases, with 7 bases spanning the gap. The germline V gene has CDR1 SGHKS and CDR2 YYEKEE (reference sequence). The CDR3 sequence is 14 residues long. CDR3 sequence (DNA): TGTGCCAGCAGCTTGCAAGAGTACCAAGAGACCCAGTACTTC. Protein: CASSLQEYQETQYF.

The chain has TRBV7-8 and TRBJ2-6, with D hard to call. Trimming pared 6 bases from V and 0 bases from J, leaving 9 bases between. CDR3 length equals 15 residues. CDR1 and CDR2 from the germline V gene are SGHVS and FQNEAQ. This CDR3 is CASSYSGSGANVLTF. CDR3 sequence (DNA): TGTGCCAGCAGTTATTCAGGCTCTGGGGCCAACGTCCTGACTTTC.

This clone was counted a few times. The chain combines TRBV9 with TRBJ2-2; D may be TRBD2 (6 bases). The CDR3 has 13 amino acids. CDR1 SGDLS and CDR2 YYNGEE come from the germline V gene. V shed 3 bases and J shed 9 bases, with 12 bases lying between them. CDR3 in amino acids: CASSEGGSRELFF. CDR3 nucleotide sequence: TGTGCCAGCAGCGAGGGAGGTAGCCGGGAGCTGTTTTTT. The complete variable domain, with remaining parts taken from reference TRBV9 and TRBJ2-2, reads DSGVTQTPKHLITATGQRVTLRCSPRSGDLSVYWYQQSLDQGLQFLIQYYNGEERAKGNILERFSAQQFPDLHSELNLSSLELGDSALYFCASSEGGSRELFFGEGSRLTVL.

V is TRBV27 and J is TRBJ1-2; 7 nucleotides match TRBD1. This CDR3 has 13 amino acids. CDR1 and CDR2 from the germline V gene are MNHEY and SMNVEV (reference sequence). With 6 bases clipped from V and 8 bases from J, the junction kept 9 bases outside the gene matches. The CDR3 sequence is CASRPPGQRGYTF. CDR3 nucleotide sequence: TGTGCCAGCAGACCCCCGGGACAGAGAGGCTACACCTTC.

This clone was detected once. The chain employs TRBV5-6 and TRBJ1-2; TRBD1 is a possible D gene (6 bases). The CDR3 is 13 amino acids. V lost 0 bases to trimming and J lost 8 bases, with 11 bases between them. The germline V gene has CDR1 SGHDT and CDR2 YYEEEE. As DNA, the CDR3 is TGTGCCAGCAGCTTGGTACAGGGCTGGGGCTACACCTTC. Encoded protein: CASSLVQGWGYTF.

The chain uses TRBV28 and TRBJ1-4; D remains unclear. CDR3 size: 14 residues. The V gene lost 2 bases and the J gene lost 7 bases, with 11 bases spanning the gap. Germline V CDR1 and CDR2: MDHEN, SYDVKM. CDR3 region: CASSLGPGREKLFF. In DNA, the CDR3 is TGTGCCAGCAGTTTAGGACCTGGGCGTGAAAAACTGTTTTTT. The variable domain in full, completed from reference TRBV28 and TRBJ1-4, reads DVKVTQSSRYLVKRTGEKVFLECVQDMDHENMFWYRQDPGLGLRLIYFSYDVKMKEKGDIPEGYSVSREKKERFSLILESASTNQTSMYLCASSLGPGREKLFFGSGTQLSVL.

CDR3 DNA: TGTGCCATCAGATTAAGTAGCAGGGGTAAGAATCAGCCCCAGCATTTT. It encodes CAIRLSSRGKNQPQHF. The chain employs TRBV10-3 and TRBJ1-5; D may be TRBD1 (6 bases). V was cut by 6 bases and J by 4 bases, with 19 bases left in between. The CDR3 has 16 amino acids. Germline values: CDR1 ENHRY, CDR2 SYGVKD.

The V gene is TRBV6-5, the J gene TRBJ1-1; D not resolved. The V and J ends lost 4 bases and 4 bases respectively, with 10 bases between them. The germline V gene has CDR1 MNHEY and CDR2 SVGAGI. The CDR3 sequence is 13 residues long. CDR3 region: CASSLLMGTEAFF. The CDR3 nucleotides are TGTGCCAGCAGTTTATTGATGGGCACTGAAGCTTTCTTT.

V gene TRBV20-1 combines with J gene TRBJ2-7, with D tentatively TRBD2 (5 bases). CDR1 and CDR2 from the germline V gene are DFQATT and SNEGSKA (reference sequence). V lost 3 bases to trimming and J lost 5 bases, with 17 bases between them. The CDR3 runs 14 residues. DNA for the CDR3: TGCAGTGCTAGTCCAGGACTCATTATAGACGAGCAGTACTTC. The encoded protein is CSASPGLIIDEQYF.

This chain joins TRBV5-1 and TRBJ2-3; 12 bases map to TRBD2. The trim removed 3 bases at V and 0 bases at J, leaving 5 bases unmatched. The CDR3 totals 17 residues. CDR1 SGHRS and CDR2 YFSETQ come from the germline V gene. This chain's CDR3 is CASSSLTSGRSTDTQYF. CDR3 nucleotide sequence: TGCGCCAGCAGCTCCTTGACTAGCGGGAGAAGCACAGATACGCAGTATTTT.

The chain combines TRBV10-2 with TRBJ2-1; D gene ambiguous. The CDR3 consists of 13 residues. Trimming took 3 bases from V and 8 from J, leaving 11 bases between them. Per the germline V gene, CDR1 is WSHSY and CDR2 is SAAADI. CDR3 coding DNA: TGCGCCAGCAGTGAAGAACGAGTCGATGAGCAGTTCTTC. It specifies CASSEERVDEQFF.

The V gene is TRBV4-2, the J gene TRBJ2-5; 9 positions match TRBD2. Germline-derived CDR1 and CDR2 are LGHNA and YNFKEQ. This CDR3 has 19 amino acids. The junction had 18 bases not matched to a gene; V was cut back by 3 bases and J by 4 bases. The CDR3 region has the DNA TGTGCCAGCAGCCAGGGAATGGGACTAGCAGTCACAATGGTAGAGACCCAGTACTTC. Translation gives CASSQGMGLAVTMVETQYF.